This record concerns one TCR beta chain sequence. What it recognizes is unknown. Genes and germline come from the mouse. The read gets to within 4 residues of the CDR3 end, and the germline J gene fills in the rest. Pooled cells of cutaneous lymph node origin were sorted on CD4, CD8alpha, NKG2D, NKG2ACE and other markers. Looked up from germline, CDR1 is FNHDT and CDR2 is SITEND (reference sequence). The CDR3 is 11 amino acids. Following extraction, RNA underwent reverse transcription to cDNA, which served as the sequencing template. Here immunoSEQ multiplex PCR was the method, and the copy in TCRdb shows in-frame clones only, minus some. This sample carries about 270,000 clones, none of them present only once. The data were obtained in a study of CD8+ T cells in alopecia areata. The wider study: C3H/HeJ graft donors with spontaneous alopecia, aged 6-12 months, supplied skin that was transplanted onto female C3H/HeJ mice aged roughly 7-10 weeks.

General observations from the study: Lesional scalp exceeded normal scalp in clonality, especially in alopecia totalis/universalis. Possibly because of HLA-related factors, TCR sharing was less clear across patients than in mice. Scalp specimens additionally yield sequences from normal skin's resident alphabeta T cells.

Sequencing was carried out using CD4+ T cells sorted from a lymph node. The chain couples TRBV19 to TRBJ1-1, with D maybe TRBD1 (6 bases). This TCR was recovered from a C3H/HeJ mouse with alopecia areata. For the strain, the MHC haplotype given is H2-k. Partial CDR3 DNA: TGTGCCAGCAGTACGGGACAA. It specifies CASSTGQ. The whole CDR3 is CASSTGQEVFF.